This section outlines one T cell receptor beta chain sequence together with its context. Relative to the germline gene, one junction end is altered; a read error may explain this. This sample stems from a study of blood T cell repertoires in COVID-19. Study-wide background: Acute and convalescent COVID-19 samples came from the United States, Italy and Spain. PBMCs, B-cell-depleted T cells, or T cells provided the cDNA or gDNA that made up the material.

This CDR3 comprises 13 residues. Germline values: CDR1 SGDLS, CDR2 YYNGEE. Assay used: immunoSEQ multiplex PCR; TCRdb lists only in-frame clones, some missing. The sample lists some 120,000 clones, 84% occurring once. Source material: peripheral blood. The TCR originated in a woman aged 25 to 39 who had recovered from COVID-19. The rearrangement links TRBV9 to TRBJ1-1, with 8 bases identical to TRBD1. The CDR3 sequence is CASSVAREDRALF. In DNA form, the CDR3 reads TGTGCCAGCAGCGTAGCTAGAGAGGACAGGGCTCTCTTT.